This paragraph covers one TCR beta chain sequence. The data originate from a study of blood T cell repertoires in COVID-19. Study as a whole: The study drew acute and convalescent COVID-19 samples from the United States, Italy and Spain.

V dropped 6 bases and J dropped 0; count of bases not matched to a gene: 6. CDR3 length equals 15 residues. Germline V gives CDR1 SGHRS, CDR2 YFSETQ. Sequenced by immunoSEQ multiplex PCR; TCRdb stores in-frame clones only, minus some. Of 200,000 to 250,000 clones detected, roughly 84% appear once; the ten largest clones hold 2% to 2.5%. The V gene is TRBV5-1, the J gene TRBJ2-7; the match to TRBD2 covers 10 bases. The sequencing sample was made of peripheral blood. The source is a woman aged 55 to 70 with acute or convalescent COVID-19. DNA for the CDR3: TGCGCCAGCAAGGAACTAGCGGGGCACTCCTACGAGCAGTACTTC. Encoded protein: CASKELAGHSYEQYF.